The 7 T cell receptor beta chains reported below all come from one sample, sequenced in a study of blood T cell repertoires in COVID-19. TCRdb keeps only in-frame clones here, not all; method: immunoSEQ multiplex PCR. The sample lists 97,000 or so clones, about 80% occurring once. The sequenced material came from peripheral blood. Source of these receptors: a man aged 55 to 69 with acute or convalescent COVID-19.

This clone came up once. The chain employs TRBV5-1 and TRBJ2-7, with 7 bases aligning to TRBD1. The CDR3 length is 14 residues. Germline V gene lookup returns CDR1 SGHRS and CDR2 YFSETQ. V was clipped by 4 bases and J by 2 bases; unmatched bases: 6. The CDR3 spells CASSPSTGPYEQYF. CDR3 in DNA: TGCGCCAGCAGCCCTTCGACAGGGCCCTACGAGCAGTACTTC.

This rearrangement joins TRBV7-7 to TRBJ2-2; possible D gene TRBD2, 5 bases. CDR1 and CDR2 (germline): SSHAT, FNYEAQ (reference sequence). Trimming removed 5 bases at V and 2 bases at J, with 9 bases between. The CDR3 covers 14 residues. CDR3: CASSPRENTGELFF. In DNA, the CDR3 is TGTGCCAGCAGCCCCCGGGAAAACACCGGGGAGCTGTTTTTT.

The chain links TRBV28 to TRBJ1-2, with D maybe TRBD1 (6 bases). The CDR3 loop spans 14 amino acids. The V end lost 6 bases, the J end lost 4 bases, and 15 bases lay between the germline ends. Germline-derived CDR1 and CDR2 are MDHEN and SYDVKM. CDR3 in amino acids: CASSPGGQIYGYTF. The DNA of the CDR3 is TGTGCCAGCAGCCCCGGAGGACAGATCTATGGCTACACCTTC.

This chain links TRBV28 with TRBJ2-7, with 8 bases identical to TRBD1. CDR1 and CDR2 from the germline V gene are MDHEN and SYDVKM. The CDR3 contains 17 residues. The V gene end was trimmed by 1 base and the J gene end by 1 base; junction bases not matched to a gene: 9. The CDR3 region is CASSLSTTGGRSYEQYV. The CDR3 nucleotides read TGTGCCAGCAGTTTATCCACTACAGGGGGAAGGTCCTACGAGCAGTACGTC.

V is TRBV6-5 and J is TRBJ1-1; D may be TRBD1 (5 bases). Germline V gene data show CDR1 as MNHEY and CDR2 as SVGAGI. This CDR3 contains 14 residues. V was clipped by 7 bases and J by 1 base, with 13 bases between them. In DNA, the CDR3 is TGTGCCAGCAACCTGAAGGGGCCGAACACTGAAGCTTTCTTT. The encoded protein is CASNLKGPNTEAFF.

The V and J genes are TRBV11-3 and TRBJ2-1, with 10 bases fitting TRBD2. The CDR3 covers 18 residues. CDR1 and CDR2 from the germline V gene are SGHNT and YENEEA. V shed 4 bases, J shed 5 bases, and the junction held 14 bases outside the gene matches. DNA for the CDR3: TGTGCCAGCAGCTCAGATCCTCGGAGCGGGAGGGCCGACAATGAGCAGTTCTTC. It translates to CASSSDPRSGRADNEQFF.

The chain is built from TRBV15 and TRBJ2-5; TRBD2 matches at 11 bases. Germline V gene lookup returns CDR1 LNHNV and CDR2 YYDKDF (reference sequence). V gave up 0 bases and J gave up 2 bases; unmatched junction bases: 2. The CDR3 covers 16 residues. CDR3 region: CATSRDGTSGQETQYF. The CDR3 region has the DNA TGTGCCACCAGCAGAGACGGGACTAGCGGACAAGAGACCCAGTACTTC. Looking up the rest from reference TRBV15 and TRBJ2-5 gives the full variable domain: DAMVIQNPRYQVTQFGKPVTLSCSQTLNHNVMYWYQQKSSQAPKLLFHYYDKDFNNEADTPDNFQSRRPNTSFCFLDIRSPGLGDTAMYLCATSRDGTSGQETQYFGPGTRLLVL.